The 12 T cell receptor beta chains listed next were all sequenced from one sample in a study of tumor-infiltrating lymphocytes in oesophageal squamous cell carcinoma. MiXCR was run by TCRdb on the PCR reads, yielding one entry per CDR3 protein. The sample shows around 12,000 distinct CDR3 sequences, nearly 60% of them seen only once. The material sequenced was esophageal tumor tissue. Receptor source: a female donor with esophageal squamous cell carcinoma.

This clonotype was counted once. The rearrangement joins TRBV6-1 to TRBJ2-3; D is perhaps TRBD1 or TRBD2 (5 bases each). Germline lookup yields CDR1 MNHNS and CDR2 SASEGT. This CDR3 has 13 residues. The V end was cut by 5 bases, the J end by 12 bases, with 18 bases between. The CDR3 DNA reads as TGTGCCAGCAGTCAATGGCCCCTGGGGACCCAGTATTTT. Protein product: CASSQWPLGTQYF.

The rearrangement uses TRBV4-1 and TRBJ2-1; the D is unclear. V was pared by 1 base and J by 0 bases, with 7 bases between. CDR3 length: 15 residues. Per the germline V gene, CDR1 is MGHRA and CDR2 is YSYEKL. CDR3 sequence reads: CASSQGSSSYNEQFF. The CDR3 nucleotides are TGCGCCAGCAGCCAAGGTAGCAGCTCCTACAATGAGCAGTTCTTC.

This clonotype was seen a handful of times. V gene TRBV11-2 combines with J gene TRBJ2-1, with 7 bases that match TRBD2. Trimming took 1 base from V and 1 from J; bases not matched to a gene: 4. The CDR3 is 16 residues long. Germline loops: CDR1 SGHAT, CDR2 FQNNGV. In nucleotides, the CDR3 is TGTGCCAGCAGCTTAGTTGCGGGAGTTTCCTACAATGAGCAGTTCTTC. Translation: CASSLVAGVSYNEQFF.

The chain joins TRBV7-2 to TRBJ2-5; D perhaps matches TRBD2 (6 bases). The CDR3 consists of 13 residues. V lost 6 bases and J lost 5, with 13 bases in between. The V gene's germline CDR1 is SGHTA and CDR2 FQGNSA. CDR3 sequence (DNA): TGTGCCAGCAGTCTCGGGACTCGCGAGACCCAGTACTTC. It codes for CASSLGTRETQYF.

This clonotype has a single count. The chain is built from TRBV7-4 and TRBJ2-1; 13 bases line up with TRBD2. Germline lookup yields CDR1 SGHVT and CDR2 SQSDAQ. The CDR3 is 18 amino acids. V shed 2 bases and J 6 bases; nucleotides not matched to a gene: 10. The CDR3 region is CASSLQGTSGNRGNEQFF. CDR3 in DNA: TGTGCCAGCAGCTTACAGGGGACTAGCGGGAACAGGGGCAATGAGCAGTTCTTC. The variable domain in full, completed from reference TRBV7-4 and TRBJ2-1, reads GAGVSQSPRYKVAKRGRDVALRCDSISGHVTLYWYRQTLGQGSEVLTYSQSDAQRDKSGRPSGRFSAERPERSVSTLKIQRTEQGDSAVYLCASSLQGTSGNRGNEQFFGPGTRLTVL.

A note on this clonotype: Here the CDR3 omits its conserved ending phenylalanine or tryptophan, so a read error is the likely source. The limits of the CDR3 on the DNA are not certain, so only TCRdb's listed CDR3 is given. The V and J genes are TRBV7-2 and TRBJ2-1; the table's TRBD2 call for D was not verified on the DNA. Germline V gene data show CDR1 as SGHTA and CDR2 as FQGNSA. The CDR3 length is 8 residues, termini included. This CDR3 is CASSSRLP.

The J gene is TRBJ2-5, the V gene TRBV10-3; no reliable D call. In germline, CDR1 is ENHRY, CDR2 SYGVKD. This CDR3 has 12 amino acids. The ends were cut back, 2 bases at V and 4 bases at J, with 5 bases in the middle. In DNA form, the CDR3 reads TGTGCCATCAGTGAGAGGGCAGAGACCCAGTACTTC. This gives the protein CAISERAETQYF.

V and J are TRBV7-9 and TRBJ2-5, with 11 bases lining up with TRBD2. The J call may not be correct, given that the DNA end is closer to TRBJ2-3. This CDR3 is 16 amino acids long. Germline V lookup: CDR1 SEHNR, CDR2 FQNEAQ (reference sequence). The CDR3 DNA reads TGTGCCAGCAGCCCCTCCCTAGCGGGAGGAGGAGATACGCAGTATTTT. Translated, it gives CASSPSLAGGGDTQYF.

Regarding this clonotype: A much larger clone lies a single base off, so this may be a read error. The rearrangement uses TRBV10-3 and TRBJ2-4; D uncertain. Matching the DNA end better, TRBJ2-1 makes the J call doubtful. Germline CDR1 reads ENHRY; CDR2 reads SYGVKD. The CDR3 length is 13 residues. This CDR3 reads CAISARLQETQFF. The CDR3 bases are TGTGCCATCAGTGCAAGGCTACAAGAGACCCAGTTCTTC.

About this clonotype: The conserved closing phenylalanine or tryptophan is absent in this CDR3, likely reflecting a read error. The limits of the CDR3 on the DNA are not certain, so only TCRdb's listed CDR3 is given. The chain employs TRBV2 and TRBJ2-3; the D segment call TRBD2 is taken from the table without a DNA check. Looked up from germline, CDR1 is SNHLY and CDR2 is FYNNEI. The CDR3 spans 17 amino acids, including both terminal residues. CDR3 protein: CASRDGLAGWNEQFFGP.

The rearrangement uses TRBV6-1 and TRBJ2-4, with 11 bases identical to TRBD2. The J call is uncertain, as TRBJ2-1 better fits the DNA end. CDR3 size: 14 residues. Germline assignment: CDR1 MNHNS and CDR2 SASEGT. CDR3 amino acids: CASIISGRAGEQFF. The CDR3 DNA reads as TGTGCCAGCATAATTAGCGGGAGGGCCGGTGAGCAGTTCTTC.

The rearrangement joins TRBV5-1 to TRBJ2-6; D call uncertain. There are 19 residues in the CDR3. In germline, CDR1 is SGHRS, CDR2 YFSETQ. The V end lost 3 bases, the J end lost 0 bases, and 19 bases lay between the germline ends. CDR3 protein: CASSSGGVGSSSGANVLTF. DNA of the CDR3: TGCGCCAGCAGCTCGGGTGGGGTAGGGTCGAGCTCTGGGGCCAACGTCCTGACTTTC.